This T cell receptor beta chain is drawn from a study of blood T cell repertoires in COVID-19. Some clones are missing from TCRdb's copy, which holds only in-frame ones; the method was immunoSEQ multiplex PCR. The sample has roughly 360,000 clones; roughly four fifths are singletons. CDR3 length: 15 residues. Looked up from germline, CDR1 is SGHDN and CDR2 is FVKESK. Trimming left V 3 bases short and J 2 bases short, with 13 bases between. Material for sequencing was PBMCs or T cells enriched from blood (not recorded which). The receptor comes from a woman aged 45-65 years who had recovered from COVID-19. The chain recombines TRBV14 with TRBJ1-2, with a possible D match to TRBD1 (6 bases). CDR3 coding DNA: TGTGCCAGCAGCCACGGACAGTCCGTCAACTATGGCTACACCTTC. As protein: CASSHGQSVNYGYTF.